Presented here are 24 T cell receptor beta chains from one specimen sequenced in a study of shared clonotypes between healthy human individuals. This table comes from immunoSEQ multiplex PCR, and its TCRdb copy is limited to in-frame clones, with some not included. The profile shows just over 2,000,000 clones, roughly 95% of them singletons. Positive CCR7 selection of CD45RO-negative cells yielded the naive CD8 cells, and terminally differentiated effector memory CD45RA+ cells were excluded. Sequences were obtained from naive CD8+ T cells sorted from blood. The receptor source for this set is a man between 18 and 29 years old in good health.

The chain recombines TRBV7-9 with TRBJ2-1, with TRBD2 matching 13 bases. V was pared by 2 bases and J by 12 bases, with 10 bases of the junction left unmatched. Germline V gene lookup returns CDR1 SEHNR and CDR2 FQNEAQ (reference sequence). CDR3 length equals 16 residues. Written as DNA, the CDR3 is TGTGCCAGCAGCTTAACCGGGACTAGCGGGATTGGGGGGCAGTTCTTC. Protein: CASSLTGTSGIGGQFF.

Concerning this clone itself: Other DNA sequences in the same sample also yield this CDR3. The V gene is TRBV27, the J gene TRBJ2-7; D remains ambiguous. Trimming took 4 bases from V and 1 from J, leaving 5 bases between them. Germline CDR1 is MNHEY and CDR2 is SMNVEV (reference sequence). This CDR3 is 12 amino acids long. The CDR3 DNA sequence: TGTGCCAGCAGTTCCAGTTCCTACGAGCAGTACTTC. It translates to CASSSSSYEQYF.

DNA for the CDR3: TGTGCCAGCAGCTTGCAGGAGACCGTGACAGATACGCAGTATTTT. This gives the protein CASSLQETVTDTQYF. This chain joins TRBV11-2 and TRBJ2-3; no reliable D call. The V end lost 3 bases, the J end lost 3 bases, and 13 bases lay between the germline ends. Per the germline V gene, CDR1 is SGHAT and CDR2 is FQNNGV. This CDR3 comprises 15 residues.

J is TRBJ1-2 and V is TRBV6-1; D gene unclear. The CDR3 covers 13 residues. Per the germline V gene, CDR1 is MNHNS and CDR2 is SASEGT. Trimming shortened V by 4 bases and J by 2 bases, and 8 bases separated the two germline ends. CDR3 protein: CASSGDGNYGYTF. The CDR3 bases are TGTGCCAGCAGTGGCGACGGGAACTATGGCTACACCTTC.

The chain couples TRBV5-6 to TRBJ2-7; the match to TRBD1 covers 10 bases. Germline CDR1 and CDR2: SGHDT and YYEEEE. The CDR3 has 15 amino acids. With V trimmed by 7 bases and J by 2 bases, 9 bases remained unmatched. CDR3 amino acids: CASGGQGTYTYEQYF. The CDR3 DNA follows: TGTGCCAGCGGGGGACAGGGGACCTATACCTACGAGCAGTACTTC. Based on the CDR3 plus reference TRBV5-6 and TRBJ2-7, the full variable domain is DAGVTQSPTHLIKTRGQQVTLRCSPKSGHDTVSWYQQALGQGPQFIFQYYEEEERQRGNFPDRFSGHQFPNYSSELNVNALLLGDSALYLCASGGQGTYTYEQYFGPGTRLTVT.

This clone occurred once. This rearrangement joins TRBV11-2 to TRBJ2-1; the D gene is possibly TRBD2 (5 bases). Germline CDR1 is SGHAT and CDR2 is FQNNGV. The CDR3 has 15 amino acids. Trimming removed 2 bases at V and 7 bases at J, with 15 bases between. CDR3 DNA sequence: TGTGCCAGCAGCTTAACGGGGTCCCCTTGGAATGAGCAGTTCTTC. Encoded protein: CASSLTGSPWNEQFF.

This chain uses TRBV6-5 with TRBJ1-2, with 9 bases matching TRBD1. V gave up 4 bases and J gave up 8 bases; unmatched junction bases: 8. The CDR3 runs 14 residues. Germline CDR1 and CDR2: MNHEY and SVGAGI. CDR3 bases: TGTGCCAGCAGTTTTTCCGGGACAGGGAACGGCTACACCTTC. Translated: CASSFSGTGNGYTF.

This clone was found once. The CDR3, as DNA: TGTGCCAGCAGCTTGGAGGCGGGGCCGGATGGCTACACCTTC. Its translation is CASSLEAGPDGYTF. The chain recombines TRBV5-6 with TRBJ1-2; tentative D call: TRBD1 (5 bases). Between the trimmed V and J ends, which lost 0 bases and 6 bases, there was a span of 12 bases. This CDR3 region has 14 residues. Germline V CDR1 and CDR2: SGHDT, YYEEEE. The full variable domain, in which reference TRBV5-6 and TRBJ1-2 provide the parts outside the CDR3, is DAGVTQSPTHLIKTRGQQVTLRCSPKSGHDTVSWYQQALGQGPQFIFQYYEEEERQRGNFPDRFSGHQFPNYSSELNVNALLLGDSALYLCASSLEAGPDGYTFGSGTRLTVV.

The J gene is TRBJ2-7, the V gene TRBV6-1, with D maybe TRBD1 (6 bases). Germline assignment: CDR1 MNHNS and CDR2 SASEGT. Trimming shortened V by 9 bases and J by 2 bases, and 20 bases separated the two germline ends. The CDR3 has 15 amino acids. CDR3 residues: CASTQLTGLTYEQYF. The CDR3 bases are TGTGCCAGTACGCAATTAACAGGGCTCACCTACGAGCAGTACTTC.

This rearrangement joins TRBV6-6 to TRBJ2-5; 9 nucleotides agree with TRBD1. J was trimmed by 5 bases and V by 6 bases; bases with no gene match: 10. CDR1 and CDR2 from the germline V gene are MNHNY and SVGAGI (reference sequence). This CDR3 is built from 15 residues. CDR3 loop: CASRRLQGAIETQYF. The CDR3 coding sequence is TGTGCCAGCAGACGACTACAGGGGGCCATTGAGACCCAGTACTTC.

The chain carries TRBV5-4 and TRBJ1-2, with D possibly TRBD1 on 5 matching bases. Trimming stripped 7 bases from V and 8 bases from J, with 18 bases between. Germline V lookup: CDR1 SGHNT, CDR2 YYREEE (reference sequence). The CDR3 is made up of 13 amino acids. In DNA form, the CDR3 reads TGTGCCAGCCGGGGAGGGGCTACCCTAGGCTACACCTTC. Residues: CASRGGATLGYTF.

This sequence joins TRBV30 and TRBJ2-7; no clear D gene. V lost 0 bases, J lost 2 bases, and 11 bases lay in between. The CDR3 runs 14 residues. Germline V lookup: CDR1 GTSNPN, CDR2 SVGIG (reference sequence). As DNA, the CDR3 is TGTGCCTGGAGTGTCCGACTGCTAGCCTACGAGCAGTACTTC. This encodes CAWSVRLLAYEQYF.

The CDR3 bases are TGTGCCAGCAGTGCGCGACTAGGCACAGATACGCAGTATTTT. Translation gives CASSARLGTDTQYF. The J gene is TRBJ2-3, the V gene TRBV27, with D tentatively TRBD2 (6 bases). CDR1 and CDR2 (germline): MNHEY, SMNVEV (reference sequence). This CDR3 spans 14 amino acids. V was pared by 5 bases and J by 1 base, with 10 bases between.

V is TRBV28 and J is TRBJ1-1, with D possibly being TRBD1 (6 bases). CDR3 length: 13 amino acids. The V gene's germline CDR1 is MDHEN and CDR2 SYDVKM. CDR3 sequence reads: CHVGSRGGTEAFF. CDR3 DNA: TGTCATGTCGGAAGCAGGGGCGGAACTGAAGCTTTCTTT.

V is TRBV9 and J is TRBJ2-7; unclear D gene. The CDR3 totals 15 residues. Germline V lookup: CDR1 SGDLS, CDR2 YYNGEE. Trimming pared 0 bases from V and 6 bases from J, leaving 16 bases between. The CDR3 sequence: CASSVEVAAPAEQYF. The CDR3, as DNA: TGTGCCAGCAGCGTAGAGGTTGCGGCCCCCGCCGAGCAGTACTTC.

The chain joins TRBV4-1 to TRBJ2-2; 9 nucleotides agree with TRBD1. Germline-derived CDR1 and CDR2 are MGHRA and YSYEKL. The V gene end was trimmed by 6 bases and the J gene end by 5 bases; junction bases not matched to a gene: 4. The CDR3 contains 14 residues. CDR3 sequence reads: CASRETGGTGELFF. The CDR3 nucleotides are TGCGCCAGCAGGGAGACAGGGGGAACCGGGGAGCTGTTTTTT.

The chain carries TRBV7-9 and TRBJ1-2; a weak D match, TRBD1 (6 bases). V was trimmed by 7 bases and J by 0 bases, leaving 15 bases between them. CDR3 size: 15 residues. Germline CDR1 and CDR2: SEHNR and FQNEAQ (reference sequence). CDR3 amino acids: CASTKGGLANYGYTF. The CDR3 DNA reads TGTGCCAGCACCAAAGGGGGGTTAGCTAACTATGGCTACACCTTC. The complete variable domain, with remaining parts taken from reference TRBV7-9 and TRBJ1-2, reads DTGVSQNPRHKITKRGQNVTFRCDPISEHNRLYWYRQTLGQGPEFLTYFQNEAQLEKSRLLSDRFSAERPKGSFSTLEIQRTEQGDSAMYLCASTKGGLANYGYTFGSGTRLTVV.

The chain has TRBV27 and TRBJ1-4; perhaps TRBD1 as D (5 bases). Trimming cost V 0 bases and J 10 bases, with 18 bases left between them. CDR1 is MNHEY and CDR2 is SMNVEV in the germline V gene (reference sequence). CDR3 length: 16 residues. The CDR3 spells CASSLSPGGAVGKLFF. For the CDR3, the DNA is TGTGCCAGCAGTTTATCTCCGGGAGGGGCGGTTGGAAAACTGTTTTTT. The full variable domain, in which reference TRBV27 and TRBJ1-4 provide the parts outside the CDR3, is EAQVTQNPRYLITVTGKKLTVTCSQNMNHEYMSWYRQDPGLGLRQIYYSMNVEVTDKGDVPEGYKVSRKEKRNFPLILESPSPNQTSLYFCASSLSPGGAVGKLFFGSGTQLSVL.

CDR3 sequence: CASSVEGVNQPQHF. In nucleotides, the CDR3 is TGTGCCAGCAGTGTGGAGGGGGTCAATCAGCCCCAGCATTTT. V is TRBV2 and J is TRBJ1-5; a weak D match, TRBD1 (6 bases). CDR3 size: 14 residues. From germline, CDR1 is SNHLY and CDR2 FYNNEI. V was cut by 4 bases and J by 3 bases, with 10 bases left in between. Full variable domain (rest looked up from reference TRBV2 and TRBJ1-5): EPEVTQTPSHQVTQMGQEVILRCVPISNHLYFYWYRQILGQKVEFLVSFYNNEISEKSEIFDDQFSVERPDGSNFTLKIRSTKLEDSAMYFCASSVEGVNQPQHFGDGTRLSIL.

The CDR3 bases are TGCAGTGCTAGAGATCTGGTAGAGCAGTACTTC. This sequence encodes CSARDLVEQYF. The gene calls are TRBV20-1 and TRBJ2-7, with D hard to call. The V and J ends lost 0 bases and 7 bases respectively, with 7 bases between them. This CDR3 region has 11 residues. The V gene's germline CDR1 is DFQATT and CDR2 SNEGSKA (reference sequence).

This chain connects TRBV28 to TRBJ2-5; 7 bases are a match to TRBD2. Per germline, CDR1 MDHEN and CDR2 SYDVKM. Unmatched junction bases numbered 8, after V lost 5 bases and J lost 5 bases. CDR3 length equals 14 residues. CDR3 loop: CASSLGLPWETQYF. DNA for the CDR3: TGTGCCAGCAGTCTGGGACTACCCTGGGAGACCCAGTACTTC.

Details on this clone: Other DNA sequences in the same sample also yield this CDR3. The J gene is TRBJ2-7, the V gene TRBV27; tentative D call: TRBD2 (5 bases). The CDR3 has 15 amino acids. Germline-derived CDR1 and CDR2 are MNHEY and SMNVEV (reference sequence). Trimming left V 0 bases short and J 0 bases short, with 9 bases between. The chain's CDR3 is CASSLSGSSSYEQYF. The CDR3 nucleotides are TGTGCCAGCAGTTTATCGGGGAGTTCCTCCTACGAGCAGTACTTC.

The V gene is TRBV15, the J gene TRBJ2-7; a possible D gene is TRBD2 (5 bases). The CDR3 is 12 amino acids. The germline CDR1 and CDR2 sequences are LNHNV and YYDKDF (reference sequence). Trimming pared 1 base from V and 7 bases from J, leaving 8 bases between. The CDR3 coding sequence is TGTGCCACCAGCAGAGGGTCGGGAGAGCAGTACTTC. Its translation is CATSRGSGEQYF.

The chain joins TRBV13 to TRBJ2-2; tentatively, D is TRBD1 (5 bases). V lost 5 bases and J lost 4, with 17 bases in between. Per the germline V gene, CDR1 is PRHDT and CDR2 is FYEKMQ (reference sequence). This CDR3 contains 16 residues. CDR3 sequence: CASSLQVGLGTGELFF. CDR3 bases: TGTGCCAGCAGCCTACAGGTCGGGTTAGGCACCGGGGAGCTGTTTTTT.